This T cell receptor (beta chain) was retrieved from a study of Ad26.COV2.S vaccination and SARS-CoV-2 variants. Clones were read by immunoSEQ multiplex PCR, and TCRdb kept only the in-frame ones, dropping some. There are about 400,000 clones in the sample; 80% to 90% occur only once, and 7.4% lies in the top ten. Regarding treatment: approximately 18 received Ad26.COV2.S at low or high dose, single or two shots; 5 received placebo; per-sample allocation not given. At day 63 after the first vaccine or placebo injection, samples were drawn. Vaccination employed an Ad26 vector expressing the Wuhan-strain SARS-CoV-2 spike. This TCR derives from a person aged 18-65 years who received the Ad26.COV2.S COVID-19 vaccine or a placebo. The sequencing here drew on peripheral blood, taken in a trial of Ad26.COV2.S vaccine versus placebo.

DNA for the CDR3: TGTGCCAGCATCCTAGACGCGAGCTCTGGAAACACCATATATTTT. This encodes CASILDASSGNTIYF. The chain recombines TRBV6-5 with TRBJ1-3; D unclear. The CDR3 extends over 15 amino acids. With 7 bases removed from V and 0 bases from J, the gap between germline ends came to 13 bases. Looked up from germline, CDR1 is MNHEY and CDR2 is SVGAGI.